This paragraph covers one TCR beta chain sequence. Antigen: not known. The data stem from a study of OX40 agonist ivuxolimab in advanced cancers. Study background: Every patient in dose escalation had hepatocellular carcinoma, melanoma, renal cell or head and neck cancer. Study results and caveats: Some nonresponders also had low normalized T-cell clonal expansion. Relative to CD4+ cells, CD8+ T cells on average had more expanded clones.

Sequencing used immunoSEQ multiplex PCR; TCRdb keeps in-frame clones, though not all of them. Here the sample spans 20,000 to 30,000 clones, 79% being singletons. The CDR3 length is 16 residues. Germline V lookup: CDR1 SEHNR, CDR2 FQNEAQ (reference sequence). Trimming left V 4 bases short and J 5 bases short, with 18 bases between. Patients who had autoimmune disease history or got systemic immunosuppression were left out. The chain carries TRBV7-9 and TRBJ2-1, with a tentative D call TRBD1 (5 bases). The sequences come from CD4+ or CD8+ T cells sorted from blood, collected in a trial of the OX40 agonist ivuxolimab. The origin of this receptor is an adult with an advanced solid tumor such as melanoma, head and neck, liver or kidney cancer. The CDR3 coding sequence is TGTGCCAGCAGCTCTCCGCGAAAGGGGTACCACAATGAGCAGTTCTTC. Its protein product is CASSSPRKGYHNEQFF.